The 13 T cell receptor beta chains below come from one sample, sequenced in a study of blood T cell repertoires in COVID-19. Using immunoSEQ multiplex PCR, the repertoire was profiled, and TCRdb retains in-frame clones only, with some absent. The sample includes fewer than 450,000 clones, 90% to 95% of them seen just once. Sequences were obtained from peripheral blood. The receptors here all came from a woman aged 18-29 years who had recovered from COVID-19.

This clone has just one count. The chain uses TRBV30 and TRBJ2-3, with D possibly being TRBD2 (5 bases). CDR3 length equals 14 residues. Deletions cut 3 bases from V and 1 base from J, with 11 bases between. From germline, CDR1 is GTSNPN and CDR2 SVGIG (reference sequence). The CDR3 is CAWSSGFGTDTQYF. In DNA, the CDR3 is TGTGCCTGGAGCTCGGGATTTGGCACAGATACGCAGTATTTT.

The J gene is TRBJ2-1, the V gene TRBV29-1; tentative D call: TRBD2 (5 bases). There are 14 residues in the CDR3. CDR1 and CDR2 from the germline V gene are SQVTM and ANQGSEA. The ends were cut back, 7 bases at V and 6 bases at J, with 19 bases in the middle. This CDR3 is CSALGRLPGNEQFF. CDR3 in DNA: TGCAGCGCCTTGGGGAGACTCCCAGGCAATGAGCAGTTCTTC.

This clone was seen a handful of times. The genes are TRBV4-3 and TRBJ2-1, with 9 bases fitting TRBD2. CDR1 LGHNA and CDR2 YSLEER come from the germline V gene. Trimming removed 4 bases from V and 8 bases from J; junction bases left unmatched: 9. CDR3 length: 15 residues. The CDR3 is CASSRGRAPVDEQFF. The CDR3, as DNA: TGCGCCAGCAGCCGCGGGAGGGCCCCCGTGGATGAGCAGTTCTTC.

The CDR3 loop reads CASSPMGLAGGGETQYF. The CDR3 nucleotides read TGTGCCAGCAGCCCGATGGGACTAGCGGGAGGGGGAGAGACCCAGTACTTC. The chain links TRBV5-4 to TRBJ2-5, with TRBD2 identical over 16 bases. The CDR3 has 17 amino acids. CDR1 is SGHNT, CDR2 YYREEE, per germline (reference sequence). Unmatched junction bases numbered 7, after V lost 4 bases and J lost 4 bases.

The rearrangement uses TRBV3-1 (or the pseudogene TRBV3-2) and TRBJ2-3; tentatively, D is TRBD1 (6 bases). This CDR3 region has 16 residues. CDR1 and CDR2 from the germline V gene are LGHDT and YNNKEL (reference sequence). The germline V and J ends were trimmed by 5 bases and 0 bases, with 15 bases remaining between them. Written as DNA, the CDR3 is TGTGCCAGCAGCAAAACCGGGACATTAAGCACAGATACGCAGTATTTT. It translates to CASSKTGTLSTDTQYF.

The chain uses TRBV6-2 or TRBV6-3 and TRBJ1-1; D unclear. The V gene's germline CDR1 is MNHEY and CDR2 SVGEGT. CDR3 length: 14 amino acids. The V and J ends lost 0 bases and 2 bases respectively, with 7 bases between them. The CDR3 DNA reads TGTGCCAGCAGTTACTCCTTCAGAAACACTGAAGCTTTCTTT. Encoded protein: CASSYSFRNTEAFF.

The chain joins TRBV30 to TRBJ2-1; D is perhaps TRBD1 (5 bases). The length of the CDR3 is 18 residues. The germline V and J ends were trimmed by 0 bases and 9 bases, with 27 bases remaining between them. Germline V gene sequence: CDR1 GTSNPN, CDR2 SVGIG (reference sequence). The CDR3, as DNA: TGTGCCTGGAGTGTTTTGTTAGACAAAATTGCAGGGTTGGGTGAGCAGTTCTTC. Translated, it gives CAWSVLLDKIAGLGEQFF.

J is TRBJ1-1 and V is TRBV25-1, with D possibly TRBD1 on 6 matching bases. The germline gives CDR1 MGHDK, CDR2 SYGVNS. The CDR3 contains 15 residues. V was trimmed by 3 bases and J by 0 bases, leaving 11 bases between them. For the CDR3, the DNA is TGTGCCAGCAGTGATATCGGACAGTTGAACACTGAAGCTTTCTTT. Encoded protein: CASSDIGQLNTEAFF.

This clone was picked up a small number of times. J is TRBJ1-1 and V is TRBV5-1; tentative D call: TRBD1 (5 bases). The CDR3 covers 15 residues. CDR1 and CDR2 (germline): SGHRS, YFSETQ. Trimming took off 0 bases at V and 4 bases at J, with 13 bases between the two ends. CDR3 region: CASSLVARVSTEAFF. The CDR3 DNA is TGCGCCAGCAGCTTGGTTGCCAGGGTGAGCACTGAAGCTTTCTTT. The full variable domain, completed using reference TRBV5-1 and TRBJ1-1, is KAGVTQTPRYLIKTRGQQVTLSCSPISGHRSVSWYQQTPGQGLQFLFEYFSETQRNKGNFPGRFSGRQFSNSRSEMNVSTLELGDSALYLCASSLVARVSTEAFFGQGTRLTVV.

J is TRBJ2-2 and V is TRBV6-2 or TRBV6-3; D gene unclear. CDR1 and CDR2 from the germline V gene are MNHEY and SVGEGT. CDR3 length equals 15 residues. V was shortened by 8 bases and J by 5 bases, with 18 bases between the two germline ends. The CDR3 loop reads CASGRRGGGTGELFF. CDR3 in DNA: TGTGCCAGCGGCCGGCGAGGCGGCGGTACCGGGGAGCTGTTTTTT.

The chain uses TRBV20-1 and TRBJ2-1, with a tentative D call TRBD2 (5 bases). The CDR3 is made up of 16 amino acids. V lost 3 bases to trimming and J lost 4 bases, with 19 bases between them. The germline V gene has CDR1 DFQATT and CDR2 SNEGSKA (reference sequence). The CDR3 DNA is TGCAGTGCTAGTTCTACTAGACTCGACTTATACAATGAGCAGTTCTTC. Its protein is CSASSTRLDLYNEQFF.

The V gene is TRBV4-3, the J gene TRBJ1-2; tentative D call: TRBD1 (6 bases). CDR1 is LGHNA, CDR2 YSLEER, per germline. The V gene lost 0 bases and the J gene lost 7 bases, with 18 bases spanning the gap. The CDR3 length is 16 residues. CDR3 in DNA: TGCGCCAGCAGCCAAGACTTCTGGGGGCGCGGAGTTGGCTACACCTTC. It encodes CASSQDFWGRGVGYTF.

The CDR3 region has the DNA TGCGCCAGCAGCTCCGGAGGCGAGGGCAACACTGAAGCTTTCTTT. The encoded protein is CASSSGGEGNTEAFF. The rearrangement joins TRBV5-1 to TRBJ1-1; D not resolved. The CDR3 has 15 residues. Trimming shortened V by 3 bases and J by 2 bases, and 14 bases separated the two germline ends. Looked up from germline, CDR1 is SGHRS and CDR2 is YFSETQ.